The rows below give T cell receptor beta chains drawn from one sample of a study of T cells of healthy individuals. One entry per CDR3 protein results from TCRdb running MiXCR on the 5' RACE reads. Of 40,000 to 65,000 distinct CDR3 sequences listed, 14% to 15% are singletons. These receptors all come from a human donor in good health. CDR3s include the opening cysteine and the closing phenylalanine or tryptophan. The order of the fields is J gene, clone size, V gene, D gene, CDR3 DNA, CDR3 protein. The D gene is left open where the match is weak. The listing skips clone size in some rows; elsewhere it reads once, few, many or a size class.

j_call: TRBJ1-4; clone_size: .; v_call: TRBV6-1; d_call: .; cdr3_nt: TGTGCCAGCAGTGAAGCCTTTAATGAAAAACTGTTTTTT; cdr3_aa: CASSEAFNEKLFF
j_call: TRBJ2-7; clone_size: .; v_call: TRBV7-6; d_call: .; cdr3_nt: TGTGCCAGCAGCGCCCAGCTATGGGGCGAGCAGTACTTC; cdr3_aa: CASSAQLWGEQYF
j_call: TRBJ1-5; clone_size: many; v_call: TRBV24-1; d_call: .; cdr3_nt: TGTGCCACCAGTGACTACAGCACGGGGGGTAGCAATCAGCCCCAGCATTTT; cdr3_aa: CATSDYSTGGSNQPQHF
j_call: TRBJ1-5; clone_size: medium-sized; v_call: TRBV29-1; d_call: .; cdr3_nt: TGCAGCGTTTCGGATGGTCTTCTGGGCAATCAGCCCCAGCATTTT; cdr3_aa: CSVSDGLLGNQPQHF
j_call: TRBJ1-4; clone_size: .; v_call: TRBV7-8; d_call: .; cdr3_nt: TGTGCCAGCAGCGCCGAGGCAACTAATGAAAAACTGTTTTTT; cdr3_aa: CASSAEATNEKLFF
j_call: TRBJ1-1; clone_size: few; v_call: TRBV6-5; d_call: TRBD1; cdr3_nt: TGTGCCAGCAGACAGGGGAGGACTGAAGCTTTCTTT; cdr3_aa: CASRQGRTEAFF
j_call: TRBJ2-1; clone_size: few; v_call: TRBV19; d_call: .; cdr3_nt: TGTGCCAGTAGTCTGCAGGGAAAGAGTGAGCAGTTCTTC; cdr3_aa: CASSLQGKSEQFF
j_call: TRBJ2-5; clone_size: few; v_call: TRBV10-3; d_call: .; cdr3_nt: TGTGCCATCAGTGATCTGGAGACCCAGTACTTC; cdr3_aa: CAISDLETQYF
j_call: TRBJ1-1; clone_size: few; v_call: TRBV19; d_call: .; cdr3_nt: TGTGCCAGTATGCGGACAGCCGCGAACACTGAAGCTTTCTTT; cdr3_aa: CASMRTAANTEAFF
j_call: TRBJ2-5; clone_size: .; v_call: TRBV24-1; d_call: TRBD1; cdr3_nt: TGTGCCACCAGTGACCGGACAGGGGTTCTACAAGAGACCCAGTACTTC; cdr3_aa: CATSDRTGVLQETQYF
j_call: TRBJ1-1; clone_size: many; v_call: TRBV6-1; d_call: .; cdr3_nt: TGTGCCAGCAGTGAACCAGGGGTAAATGAAGCTTTCTTT; cdr3_aa: CASSEPGVNEAFF
j_call: TRBJ2-7; clone_size: many; v_call: TRBV6-5; d_call: TRBD2; cdr3_nt: TGTGCCAGCAGTTATTGGGGGGGGGGATTCTACGAGCAGTACTTC; cdr3_aa: CASSYWGGGFYEQYF
j_call: TRBJ2-5; clone_size: .; v_call: TRBV7-2; d_call: .; cdr3_nt: TGTGCCAGCAGCTTAGTGGCGGGGAAGCCGTACTTC; cdr3_aa: CASSLVAGKPYF
j_call: TRBJ1-5; clone_size: .; v_call: TRBV30; d_call: .; cdr3_nt: TGTGCCTGGAAGGAAAAAGGTAGCAATCAGCCCCAGCATTTT; cdr3_aa: CAWKEKGSNQPQHF
j_call: TRBJ2-7; clone_size: few; v_call: TRBV7-2; d_call: .; cdr3_nt: TGTGCCAGCAGCTTAGTAACCTACGAGCAGTACTTC; cdr3_aa: CASSLVTYEQYF
j_call: TRBJ2-1; clone_size: many; v_call: TRBV7-2; d_call: .; cdr3_nt: TGTGCCAGCAGCTTAGTAGGGCAGGGAGCCTACAATGAGCAGTTCTTC; cdr3_aa: CASSLVGQGAYNEQFF
j_call: TRBJ2-3; clone_size: few; v_call: TRBV19; d_call: TRBD2; cdr3_nt: TGTGCCAGTACCACGACTAGCGGGGCAGATACGCAGTATTTT; cdr3_aa: CASTTTSGADTQYF
j_call: TRBJ2-5; clone_size: many; v_call: TRBV7-8; d_call: .; cdr3_nt: TGTGCCAGCCGGATTTACGGGACACGTAGGCGCCAAGAGACCCAGTACTTC; cdr3_aa: CASRIYGTRRRQETQYF
j_call: TRBJ1-2; clone_size: .; v_call: TRBV9; d_call: .; cdr3_nt: TGTGCCAGCAGCGCCAAACCAACAGAAAACTATGGCTACACCTTC; cdr3_aa: CASSAKPTENYGYTF
j_call: TRBJ2-1; clone_size: few; v_call: TRBV7-2; d_call: TRBD2; cdr3_nt: TGTGCCAGCAGCTGGGACTACGGTGAGCAGTTCTTC; cdr3_aa: CASSWDYGEQFF
j_call: TRBJ2-7; clone_size: few; v_call: TRBV20-1; d_call: .; cdr3_nt: TGCAGTGCTAGAGATACAGGTGTGCAGTACTTC; cdr3_aa: CSARDTGVQYF
j_call: TRBJ2-1; clone_size: many; v_call: TRBV12-3/TRBV12-4; d_call: TRBD2; cdr3_nt: TGTGCCAGCAGTTTACACCGTGGCGGGAGGGTTGGTGAGCAGTTCTTC; cdr3_aa: CASSLHRGGRVGEQFF
j_call: TRBJ1-6; clone_size: .; v_call: TRBV14; d_call: .; cdr3_nt: TGTGCCAGCAGCCAAGACAATTCACCCCTCCACTTT; cdr3_aa: CASSQDNSPLHF
j_call: TRBJ2-6; clone_size: many; v_call: TRBV9; d_call: .; cdr3_nt: TGTGCCAGCAGCCTCGCCTCTGGGGCCAACGTCCTGACTTTC; cdr3_aa: CASSLASGANVLTF
j_call: TRBJ1-3; clone_size: many; v_call: TRBV12-3/TRBV12-4; d_call: .; cdr3_nt: TGTGCCAGCAGGGTCCTCTCTGGAAACACCATATATTTT; cdr3_aa: CASRVLSGNTIYF